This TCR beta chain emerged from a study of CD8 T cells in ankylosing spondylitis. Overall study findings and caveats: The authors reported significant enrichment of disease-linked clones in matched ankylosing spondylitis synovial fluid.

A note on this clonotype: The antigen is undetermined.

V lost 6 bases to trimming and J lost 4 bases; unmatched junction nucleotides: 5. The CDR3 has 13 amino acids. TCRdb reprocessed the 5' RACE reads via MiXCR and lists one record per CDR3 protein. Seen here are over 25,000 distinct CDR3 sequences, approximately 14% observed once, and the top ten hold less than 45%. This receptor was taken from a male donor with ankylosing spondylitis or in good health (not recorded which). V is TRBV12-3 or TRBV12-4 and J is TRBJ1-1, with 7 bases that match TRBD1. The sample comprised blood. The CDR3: CASRDRSGTEAFF. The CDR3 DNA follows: TGTGCCAGCAGGGACAGGTCCGGCACTGAAGCTTTCTTT.